The 25 T cell receptor beta chains presented below share a single source sample, sequenced in a study of ipilimumab plus nivolumab after autologous stem cell transplantation. Assay used: immunoSEQ multiplex PCR; TCRdb lists only in-frame clones, some missing. The sample lists fewer than 20,000 clones, less than 75% occurring once. The source material was PBMCs, sampled in a trial of ipilimumab plus nivolumab as post-transplant consolidation. These receptor sequences come from a male donor with diffuse large B-cell lymphoma.

V gene TRBV15 combines with J gene TRBJ1-1, with D possibly being TRBD1 (6 bases). CDR1 and CDR2 from the germline V gene are LNHNV and YYDKDF (reference sequence). The V and J ends lost 0 bases and 0 bases respectively, with 11 bases between them. The CDR3 runs 16 residues. Here the CDR3 DNA reads TGTGCCACCAGCAGAGATACCGGGACACTGAACACTGAAGCTTTCTTT. Its protein is CATSRDTGTLNTEAFF.

This chain connects TRBV5-1 to TRBJ1-2, with D unresolved. Germline lookup yields CDR1 SGHRS and CDR2 YFSETQ. V gave up 4 bases and J gave up 0 bases, with 10 bases separating them. This CDR3 has 14 residues. DNA of the CDR3: TGCGCCAGCAGCCTGGACGGCTCTAACTATGGCTACACCTTC. As protein: CASSLDGSNYGYTF.

V and J are TRBV7-9 and TRBJ2-1, with 11 bases identical to TRBD2. The CDR3 loop spans 18 amino acids. Germline CDR1 SEHNR, CDR2 FQNEAQ (reference sequence). After removal of 5 bases from V and 7 bases from J, the junction contained 16 bases not matched to a gene. As DNA, the CDR3 is TGTGCCAGCAGCCCGGAACTCAAACTAGCGGGAGTCAGAAATGAGCAGTTCTTC. Translating it yields CASSPELKLAGVRNEQFF. Combining the CDR3 with reference TRBV7-9 and TRBJ2-1 gives the whole variable domain DTGVSQNPRHKITKRGQNVTFRCDPISEHNRLYWYRQTLGQGPEFLTYFQNEAQLEKSRLLSDRFSAERPKGSFSTLEIQRTEQGDSAMYLCASSPELKLAGVRNEQFFGPGTRLTVL.

This chain uses TRBV5-1 with TRBJ2-3, with a possible D match to TRBD1 (6 bases). Germline CDR1 is SGHRS and CDR2 is YFSETQ. The CDR3 consists of 15 residues. V lost 4 bases and J lost 3, with 15 bases in between. The CDR3 protein is CASSRRGGVTDTQYF. The DNA for the CDR3 is TGCGCCAGCAGCCGGCGTGGGGGCGTGACAGATACGCAGTATTTT. The variable domain in full, completed from reference TRBV5-1 and TRBJ2-3, reads KAGVTQTPRYLIKTRGQQVTLSCSPISGHRSVSWYQQTPGQGLQFLFEYFSETQRNKGNFPGRFSGRQFSNSRSEMNVSTLELGDSALYLCASSRRGGVTDTQYFGPGTRLTVL.

The chain is built from TRBV7-3 and TRBJ2-3; TRBD2 agrees at 12 bases. Trimming removed 5 bases from V and 3 bases from J; junction bases left unmatched: 3. CDR3 length: 15 amino acids. From germline, CDR1 is SGHTA and CDR2 FQGTGA. CDR3 sequence: CASSPTSGRTDTQYF. The DNA of the CDR3 is TGTGCCAGCAGCCCCACTAGCGGGAGGACAGATACGCAGTATTTT.

This clone is medium-sized. The chain has TRBV7-8 and TRBJ2-3; D not resolved. CDR3 size: 13 residues. V shed 3 bases and J shed 5 bases, with 9 bases lying between them. From germline, CDR1 is SGHVS and CDR2 FQNEAQ. This CDR3 is CASSFTNLDTQYF. The CDR3, as DNA: TGTGCCAGCAGCTTTACTAATCTAGATACGCAGTATTTT. The whole variable domain, remainder taken from reference TRBV7-8 and TRBJ2-3, is GAGVSQSPRYKVAKRGQDVALRCDPISGHVSLFWYQQALGQGPEFLTYFQNEAQLDKSGLPSDRFFAERPEGSVSTLKIQRTQQEDSAVYLCASSFTNLDTQYFGPGTRLTVL.

The V call is TRBV11-2, the J call TRBJ1-1, with 7 bases matching TRBD1. Per germline, CDR1 SGHAT and CDR2 FQNNGV. V dropped 5 bases and J dropped 1; count of bases not matched to a gene: 4. The CDR3 is 14 amino acids. CDR3 sequence reads: CASSPRTGNTEAFF. CDR3 in DNA: TGTGCCAGCAGCCCGAGGACAGGGAACACTGAAGCTTTCTTT.

J is TRBJ1-2 and V is TRBV10-3; D possibly corresponds to TRBD1 (5 bases). V dropped 10 bases and J dropped 6 bases, with 15 bases sitting between them. The CDR3 has 12 residues. Germline CDR1 reads ENHRY; CDR2 reads SYGVKD. DNA for the CDR3: TGTGCCAGCAAAGATCAGGGTCATGGCTACACCTTC. Amino acids: CASKDQGHGYTF.

This sequence joins TRBV18 and TRBJ2-7; D remains ambiguous. In germline, CDR1 is KGHSH, CDR2 LQKENI. Trimming left V 3 bases short and J 6 bases short, with 9 bases between. CDR3 length: 12 amino acids. This CDR3 reads CASSPRLGEQYF. The CDR3 DNA reads TGTGCCAGCTCACCTCGACTCGGCGAGCAGTACTTC.

The J gene is TRBJ2-1, the V gene TRBV9; 9 bases fit TRBD2. The CDR3 is made up of 18 amino acids. Germline V gives CDR1 SGDLS, CDR2 YYNGEE. The V segment lost 1 base and the J segment 0 bases; nucleotides outside the gene matches: 8. As DNA, the CDR3 is TGTGCCAGCAGCGTATTCGCGGGGGGGGGACCCTCCTACAATGAGCAGTTCTTC. Translating it yields CASSVFAGGGPSYNEQFF. The variable domain in full, completed from reference TRBV9 and TRBJ2-1, reads DSGVTQTPKHLITATGQRVTLRCSPRSGDLSVYWYQQSLDQGLQFLIQYYNGEERAKGNILERFSAQQFPDLHSELNLSSLELGDSALYFCASSVFAGGGPSYNEQFFGPGTRLTVL.

The chain is built from TRBV9 and TRBJ2-3; D unresolved. Germline V lookup: CDR1 SGDLS, CDR2 YYNGEE. V was clipped by 1 base and J by 1 base, with 7 bases between them. The CDR3 extends over 14 amino acids. The CDR3 loop is CASSVQVGTDTQYF. The CDR3 bases are TGTGCCAGCAGCGTACAGGTAGGCACAGATACGCAGTATTTT.

This chain joins TRBV6-5 and TRBJ2-2; 8 nucleotides agree with TRBD1. This CDR3 is built from 15 residues. The V gene end was trimmed by 4 bases and the J gene end by 2 bases; junction bases not matched to a gene: 3. The germline gives CDR1 MNHEY, CDR2 SVGAGI. Here the CDR3 DNA reads TGTGCCAGCAGTTTCAGGGGGCATAACACCGGGGAGCTGTTTTTT. This gives the protein CASSFRGHNTGELFF.

V and J are TRBV28 and TRBJ1-2; D remains unclear. There are 18 residues in the CDR3. Trimming took 5 bases from V and 0 from J, leaving 22 bases between them. Germline V lookup: CDR1 MDHEN, CDR2 SYDVKM. CDR3 in DNA: TGTGCCAGCAGTACCCTTATCCGAGAGCAGTACGCTAACTATGGCTACACCTTC. This translates into CASSTLIREQYANYGYTF.

This clone occurred a few times. The gene calls are TRBV14 and TRBJ2-7; the D is unclear. V lost 1 base to trimming and J lost 3 bases, with 7 bases between them. The CDR3 loop spans 13 amino acids. Germline lookup yields CDR1 SGHDN and CDR2 FVKESK. The CDR3: CASSQGSYYEQYF. CDR3 nucleotides: TGTGCCAGCAGCCAAGGGAGTTACTACGAGCAGTACTTC.

By sample fraction, this clone is medium-sized. The chain carries TRBV29-1 and TRBJ2-7; unclear D gene. V shed 6 bases and J shed 2 bases, with 14 bases lying between them. Looked up from germline, CDR1 is SQVTM and CDR2 is ANQGSEA. CDR3 length: 13 residues. DNA of the CDR3: TGCAGCGTCGCCATGGACGCCCCCTACGAGCAGTACTTC. Translated: CSVAMDAPYEQYF.

This clone has more than one count but fewer than ten. The V and J genes are TRBV7-9 and TRBJ2-3; D gene ambiguous. Germline CDR1 reads SEHNR; CDR2 reads FQNEAQ (reference sequence). The CDR3 consists of 13 residues. The V end lost 1 base, the J end lost 6 bases, and 8 bases lay between the germline ends. Here the CDR3 reads CASSLEESDTQYF. The CDR3 nucleotides read TGTGCCAGCAGCTTAGAGGAATCGGATACGCAGTATTTT. Full variable domain (rest looked up from reference TRBV7-9 and TRBJ2-3): DTGVSQNPRHKITKRGQNVTFRCDPISEHNRLYWYRQTLGQGPEFLTYFQNEAQLEKSRLLSDRFSAERPKGSFSTLEIQRTEQGDSAMYLCASSLEESDTQYFGPGTRLTVL.

This clone has a handful of counts. The chain uses TRBV4-2 and TRBJ2-5; no reliable D call. The better agreement between TRBJ2-7 and the DNA end casts doubt on the J call. The CDR3 spans 13 residues. Germline lookup yields CDR1 LGHNA and CDR2 YNFKEQ. The CDR3 bases are TGTGCCAGCAGCCAAGAGGTTGGATACGAGCAGTACTTC. Translated, it gives CASSQEVGYEQYF.

The CDR3 DNA sequence: TGTGCCAGCAGCTTGGCCGCCGGGGCAAACACTGAAGCTTTCTTT. This gives the protein CASSLAAGANTEAFF. The chain recombines TRBV5-4 with TRBJ1-1; D may be TRBD1 (5 bases). V lost 0 bases, J lost 2 bases, and 11 bases lay in between. CDR1 SGHNT and CDR2 YYREEE come from the germline V gene (reference sequence). The CDR3 is 15 amino acids.

This chain uses TRBV7-2 with TRBJ2-2; D is unresolved. Looked up from germline, CDR1 is SGHTA and CDR2 is FQGNSA. V was trimmed by 4 bases and J by 13 bases, leaving 13 bases between them. CDR3 length: 12 amino acids. CDR3 protein: CASSSDPGGLFF. In DNA form, the CDR3 reads TGTGCCAGCAGCTCGGACCCCGGTGGGCTGTTTTTT.

The CDR3 region is CASSEGLAGLQETQYF. Written as DNA, the CDR3 is TGTGCCAGCAGTGAGGGACTAGCGGGCCTCCAAGAGACCCAGTACTTC. The V call is TRBV7-6, the J call TRBJ2-5, with 12 nucleotides matching TRBD2. The CDR3 contains 16 residues. Germline V lookup: CDR1 SGHVS, CDR2 FNYEAQ. J lost 1 base, V lost 6 bases, and 6 bases had no gene match.

The CDR3 DNA is TGTGCCAGCCGAGGGTCGGGCAATCAGCCCCAGCATTTT. Translated: CASRGSGNQPQHF. The chain joins TRBV7-8 to TRBJ1-5; D is uncertain. The germline V and J ends were trimmed by 8 bases and 2 bases, with 10 bases remaining between them. Germline V gene lookup returns CDR1 SGHVS and CDR2 FQNEAQ. The CDR3 contains 13 residues. Variable domain in full (rest from reference TRBV7-8 and TRBJ1-5): GAGVSQSPRYKVAKRGQDVALRCDPISGHVSLFWYQQALGQGPEFLTYFQNEAQLDKSGLPSDRFFAERPEGSVSTLKIQRTQQEDSAVYLCASRGSGNQPQHFGDGTRLSIL.

This rearrangement joins TRBV10-3 to TRBJ1-5, with D uncertain. Germline CDR1 ENHRY, CDR2 SYGVKD. Trimming took off 4 bases at V and 6 bases at J, with 10 bases between the two ends. This CDR3 is 13 amino acids long. CDR3 coding DNA: TGTGCCATCAGTGGCGGGCCTTCTCAGCCCCAGCATTTT. This codes for CAISGGPSQPQHF.

This CDR3 is CASSLDPDSHGYTF. CDR3 nucleotide sequence: TGCGCCAGCAGCTTGGACCCGGACAGCCATGGCTACACCTTC. The chain couples TRBV5-1 to TRBJ1-2; D is perhaps TRBD1 (6 bases). Germline loops: CDR1 SGHRS, CDR2 YFSETQ. This CDR3 has 14 residues. V was clipped by 0 bases and J by 6 bases, with 12 bases between them.

The V and J genes are TRBV27 and TRBJ1-6; D unresolved. V lost 3 bases and J 8 bases, leaving 14 bases between the germline ends. This CDR3 has 15 amino acids. The germline gives CDR1 MNHEY, CDR2 SMNVEV (reference sequence). CDR3 in DNA: TGTGCCAGCAGTTTGTACGGACCCCCCCATTCACCCCTCCACTTT. The encoded protein is CASSLYGPPHSPLHF.

V gene TRBV7-2 combines with J gene TRBJ2-7; the D call may be TRBD1 or TRBD2 (6 bases each). V was shortened by 1 base and J by 3 bases, with 16 bases between the two germline ends. From germline, CDR1 is SGHTA and CDR2 FQGNSA. The CDR3 covers 16 residues. The DNA for the CDR3 is TGTGCCAGCAGCTTAGATTACCGGACAGCGGGCTACGAGCAGTACTTC. This translates into CASSLDYRTAGYEQYF.